Each of the 32 T cell receptor beta chains below was sequenced from the same sample in a study of cytomegalovirus exposure and HLA in healthy donors. Vbeta (60) and Jbeta (13) primers were used in the PCR. Libraries were prepared by immunoSEQ multiplex PCR; TCRdb keeps only in-frame clonotypes and omits some of them. The table includes approximately 220,000 clones, about 83% detected once. Sequenced input: PBMCs. The receptors were sampled from a man in his forties in good health and CMV-seronegative.

The rearrangement links TRBV4-2 to TRBJ1-5; TRBD1 matches at 9 bases. Trimming cost V 0 bases and J 2 bases; bases outside gene matches: 5. The CDR3 has 17 amino acids. Germline V gives CDR1 LGHNA, CDR2 YNFKEQ. CDR3 in amino acids: CASSQDGRTGGNQPQHF. CDR3 nucleotide sequence: TGTGCCAGCAGCCAAGATGGGAGGACAGGGGGCAATCAGCCCCAGCATTTT.

The chain uses TRBV6-6 and TRBJ2-3; 12 bases line up with TRBD2. The CDR3 consists of 16 residues. The V segment lost 1 base and the J segment 4 bases; nucleotides outside the gene matches: 3. Germline V gene sequence: CDR1 MNHNY, CDR2 SVGAGI (reference sequence). The CDR3 sequence is CASSYLLAGGADTQYF. CDR3 DNA: TGTGCCAGCAGTTACTTGCTAGCGGGAGGGGCAGATACGCAGTATTTT.

This clone has a handful of counts. The CDR3 region is CASSPTGGARETQYF. The CDR3 nucleotides are TGTGCCAGCTCACCCACCGGGGGGGCGCGTGAGACCCAGTACTTC. The rearrangement joins TRBV18 to TRBJ2-5, with 8 bases fitting TRBD2. The V gene's germline CDR1 is KGHSH and CDR2 LQKENI. The ends lost 3 bases at V and 5 bases at J; junction bases unmatched: 8. The CDR3 totals 15 residues. The variable domain in full, completed from reference TRBV18 and TRBJ2-5, reads NAGVMQNPRHLVRRRGQEARLRCSPMKGHSHVYWYRQLPEEGLKFMVYLQKENIIDESGMPKERFSAEFPKEGPSILRIQQVVRGDSAAYFCASSPTGGARETQYFGPGTRLLVL.

The chain has TRBV10-3 and TRBJ1-5; D is perhaps TRBD1 (5 bases). The CDR3 loop spans 15 amino acids. Germline CDR1 is ENHRY and CDR2 is SYGVKD. Between the trimmed V and J ends, which lost 3 bases and 3 bases, there was a span of 12 bases. The CDR3 sequence: CAISESRQSNQPQHF. In DNA form, the CDR3 reads TGTGCCATCAGTGAATCGAGACAGTCCAATCAGCCCCAGCATTTT.

J is TRBJ2-1 and V is TRBV30, with TRBD1 as a possible D gene (6 bases). The CDR3 sequence is 18 residues long. V was clipped by 0 bases and J by 7 bases, with 25 bases between them. In germline, CDR1 is GTSNPN, CDR2 SVGIG (reference sequence). CDR3 nucleotide sequence: TGTGCCTGGAGTGTGTCTAGCCCAGGGGCCTTTCTGAATAATGAGCAGTTCTTC. Its translation is CAWSVSSPGAFLNNEQFF.

This clone was observed a single time. This chain links TRBV30 with TRBJ2-7, with 7 bases matching TRBD1. The CDR3 is made up of 12 amino acids. Germline-derived CDR1 and CDR2 are GTSNPN and SVGIG (reference sequence). Germline trimming cut 5 bases from V and 6 bases from J; bases unmatched to any gene: 7. The CDR3, as DNA: TGTGCCTGGGCTGTAGGGGGCGGCGAGCAGTACTTC. Translation: CAWAVGGGEQYF.

V is TRBV18 and J is TRBJ2-3, with D tentatively TRBD2 (5 bases). This CDR3 is 16 amino acids long. Between the trimmed V and J ends, which lost 1 base and 4 bases, there was a span of 15 bases. Germline V gene lookup returns CDR1 KGHSH and CDR2 LQKENI. CDR3 sequence (DNA): TGTGCCAGCTCACCACGGGCAGGTGCGGGTGCAGATACGCAGTATTTT. Encoded protein: CASSPRAGAGADTQYF.

The rearrangement uses TRBV7-8 and TRBJ2-1, with 8 bases lining up with TRBD2. The V and J ends lost 3 bases and 6 bases, in that order; junction bases with no gene match: 4. CDR3 length equals 14 residues. CDR1 and CDR2 (germline): SGHVS, FQNEAQ. The CDR3 here is CASSFRTSSNEQFF. The CDR3 coding sequence is TGTGCCAGCAGCTTTAGGACTAGCTCCAATGAGCAGTTCTTC.

The chain carries TRBV5-5 and TRBJ2-7; D tentatively fits TRBD1 or TRBD2 (6 bases each). The CDR3 is 17 amino acids. With 4 bases removed from V and 0 bases from J, the gap between germline ends came to 20 bases. The germline CDR1 and CDR2 sequences are SGHKS and YYEKEE (reference sequence). CDR3 bases: TGTGCCAGCAGCCTGGGGAGGCGGAGGACAGTCTCCTACGAGCAGTACTTC. Translating it yields CASSLGRRRTVSYEQYF.

The rearrangement joins TRBV14 to TRBJ2-5, with unresolved D. Germline CDR1 SGHDN, CDR2 FVKESK. This CDR3 is 12 amino acids long. Trimming took off 4 bases at V and 0 bases at J, with 3 bases between the two ends. The CDR3 coding sequence is TGTGCCAGCAGCCCAAACCAAGAGACCCAGTACTTC. Translating it yields CASSPNQETQYF.

The rearrangement uses TRBV30 and TRBJ2-7, with TRBD2 matching 13 bases. This CDR3 contains 15 residues. Germline V gene lookup returns CDR1 GTSNPN and CDR2 SVGIG (reference sequence). With V trimmed by 4 bases and J by 5 bases, 8 bases remained unmatched. CDR3 sequence: CAWTLGLAGADEQYF. The CDR3 nucleotides read TGTGCCTGGACTTTAGGACTAGCGGGAGCGGACGAGCAGTACTTC.

Only one count was recorded for this clone. This chain connects TRBV27 to TRBJ1-1; D unresolved. The CDR3 contains 14 residues. Germline CDR1 MNHEY, CDR2 SMNVEV (reference sequence). The V and J ends lost 6 bases and 0 bases respectively, with 11 bases between them. The CDR3 nucleotides read TGTGCCAGCAGACTTTCGGGATTGAACACTGAAGCTTTCTTT. Protein: CASRLSGLNTEAFF.

This sequence joins TRBV6-6 and TRBJ1-3; no definite D call. The germline gives CDR1 MNHNY, CDR2 SVGAGI (reference sequence). CDR3 length: 15 residues. Trimming shortened V by 5 bases and J by 0 bases, and 11 bases separated the two germline ends. As DNA, the CDR3 is TGTGCCAGCAGTCCCGACGGGTCCTCTGGAAACACCATATATTTT. Protein sequence: CASSPDGSSGNTIYF.

The chain joins TRBV4-2 to TRBJ1-3; 8 bases agree with TRBD1. The V segment lost 1 base and the J segment 2 bases; nucleotides outside the gene matches: 7. CDR3 size: 17 residues. The germline CDR1 and CDR2 sequences are LGHNA and YNFKEQ. The CDR3 DNA reads as TGTGCCAGCAGCCAAGTCGGTGGGACAGGAACTGGAAACACCATATATTTT. It translates to CASSQVGGTGTGNTIYF.

Concerning this clone itself: Distinct nucleotide sequences in the sample also encode this CDR3. V and J are TRBV18 and TRBJ1-5; D might be TRBD1 (5 bases). CDR3 length equals 13 residues. Germline CDR1 reads KGHSH; CDR2 reads LQKENI. Deletions cut 8 bases from V and 4 bases from J, with 12 bases between. CDR3 nucleotide sequence: TGTGCCAGCACCTCAGGGCTTAATCAGCCCCAGCATTTT. Its protein product is CASTSGLNQPQHF.

The gene calls are TRBV6-5 and TRBJ1-2, with a tentative D call TRBD1 (5 bases). The V gene's germline CDR1 is MNHEY and CDR2 SVGAGI. The CDR3 runs 12 residues. Trimming pared 5 bases from V and 4 bases from J, leaving 8 bases between. The CDR3 loop reads CASSGGIYGYTF. CDR3 sequence (DNA): TGTGCCAGCAGTGGGGGGATCTATGGCTACACCTTC.

The J gene is TRBJ1-3, the V gene TRBV18, with TRBD1 identical over 10 bases. The CDR3 sequence is 17 residues long. The germline V gene encodes CDR1 KGHSH and CDR2 LQKENI. Trimming took 3 bases from V and 2 from J; bases not matched to a gene: 7. CDR3 loop: CASSPQGQGKAGNTIYF. CDR3 coding DNA: TGTGCCAGCTCACCTCAGGGACAGGGGAAGGCTGGAAACACCATATATTTT.

The chain links TRBV4-1 to TRBJ2-1, with D possibly TRBD2 on 6 matching bases. Trimming shortened V by 0 bases and J by 0 bases, and 6 bases separated the two germline ends. The CDR3 sequence is 15 residues long. Per the germline V gene, CDR1 is MGHRA and CDR2 is YSYEKL. The CDR3 DNA reads TGCGCCAGCAGCCAAGAGGAGGGCTCCTACAATGAGCAGTTCTTC. Amino acids: CASSQEEGSYNEQFF.

The table lists this clone with a few counts. The chain employs TRBV7-3 and TRBJ2-1; D is perhaps TRBD1 (6 bases). The CDR3 is made up of 15 amino acids. Germline CDR1 is SGHTA and CDR2 is FQGTGA. Trimming shortened V by 2 bases and J by 5 bases, and 13 bases separated the two germline ends. CDR3 loop: CASSLGGLLDNEQFF. CDR3 sequence (DNA): TGTGCCAGCAGCTTAGGGGGCCTTCTCGACAATGAGCAGTTCTTC.

This clone was seen more than once but under ten times. This chain joins TRBV28 and TRBJ1-5; D is unresolved. The CDR3 runs 14 residues. The V gene lost 5 bases and the J gene lost 4 bases, with 12 bases spanning the gap. Germline loops: CDR1 MDHEN, CDR2 SYDVKM. CDR3: CASSLGRGNQPQHF. In DNA form, the CDR3 reads TGTGCCAGCAGTCTCGGCCGGGGTAATCAGCCCCAGCATTTT.

The chain combines TRBV12-5 with TRBJ2-7, with 7 nucleotides matching TRBD1. Trimming cost V 1 base and J 3 bases; bases outside gene matches: 6. From germline, CDR1 is LGHNT and CDR2 FRNRAP. The CDR3 loop spans 15 amino acids. For the CDR3, the DNA is TGTGCTAGTGGTTTGGGGGCCGGGACAGTCTACGAGCAGTACTTC. The encoded protein is CASGLGAGTVYEQYF.

Comment on this clone: Different DNA sequences within this sample yield the same CDR3. V gene TRBV19 combines with J gene TRBJ1-5, with 9 bases fitting TRBD1. The germline CDR1 and CDR2 sequences are LNHDA and SQIVND (reference sequence). V trimming: 7 bases; J trimming: 3 bases; junction bases outside the gene matches: 4. The CDR3 length is 14 residues. CDR3 DNA sequence: TGTGCCAGTAATACAGGGGGCATCAATCAGCCCCAGCATTTT. It specifies CASNTGGINQPQHF. Based on the CDR3 plus reference TRBV19 and TRBJ1-5, the full variable domain is DGGITQSPKYLFRKEGQNVTLSCEQNLNHDAMYWYRQDPGQGLRLIYYSQIVNDFQKGDIAEGYSVSREKKESFPLTVTSAQKNPTAFYLCASNTGGINQPQHFGDGTRLSIL.

This clone appeared once. The chain joins TRBV27 to TRBJ2-5; tentatively, D is TRBD1 (6 bases). V was clipped by 3 bases and J by 4 bases, with 15 bases between them. The CDR3 consists of 15 residues. The germline V gene encodes CDR1 MNHEY and CDR2 SMNVEV (reference sequence). CDR3 in amino acids: CASSLGGQFGETQYF. Here the CDR3 DNA reads TGTGCCAGCAGTTTGGGTGGACAGTTTGGAGAGACCCAGTACTTC.

This clone was observed a single time. The chain is built from TRBV7-3 and TRBJ2-5, with TRBD2 identical over 8 bases. The CDR3 totals 18 residues. Germline CDR1 SGHTA, CDR2 FQGTGA. V lost 0 bases to trimming and J lost 5 bases; unmatched junction nucleotides: 14. The CDR3 region is CASSLTSWLAGSGETQYF. CDR3 nucleotide sequence: TGTGCCAGCAGCTTAACCTCGTGGCTAGCGGGTTCTGGGGAGACCCAGTACTTC.

The table lists this clone with a few counts. V and J are TRBV9 and TRBJ2-7, with TRBD2 as a possible D gene (6 bases). V was trimmed by 7 bases and J by 1 base, leaving 6 bases between them. There are 11 residues in the CDR3. Germline assignment: CDR1 SGDLS and CDR2 YYNGEE. CDR3 protein: CASGTSYEQYF. The CDR3 DNA reads TGTGCCAGCGGGACTTCCTACGAGCAGTACTTC.

The rearrangement links TRBV6-4 to TRBJ2-3, with D hard to call. Germline CDR1 is MRHNA and CDR2 is SNTAGT. This CDR3 is 15 amino acids long. Trimming cost V 0 bases and J 1 base, with 8 bases left between them. The CDR3 sequence is CASSDSGLGTDTQYF. The CDR3 nucleotides read TGTGCCAGCAGTGACTCTGGCTTGGGCACAGATACGCAGTATTTT.

This sequence joins TRBV5-4 and TRBJ2-3; 12 bases line up with TRBD1. J gave up 4 bases and V 3 bases, and 6 bases lay outside the gene matches. The CDR3 is made up of 16 amino acids. CDR1 and CDR2 from the germline V gene are SGHNT and YYREEE (reference sequence). CDR3 sequence reads: CASSSRDRGLADTQYF. CDR3 DNA: TGTGCCAGCAGCTCCCGGGACAGGGGGCTAGCAGATACGCAGTATTTT.

This chain links TRBV4-1 with TRBJ2-2; 8 bases fit TRBD1. The CDR3 covers 15 residues. J lost 7 bases, V lost 5 bases, and 9 bases had no gene match. Germline CDR1 and CDR2: MGHRA and YSYEKL. DNA of the CDR3: TGCGCCAGCAGCTCACCCGACAGGGGCGGCGGGGAGCTGTTTTTT. Translation: CASSSPDRGGGELFF.

The gene calls are TRBV5-1 and TRBJ1-1; 8 bases line up with TRBD1. Losses at the gene ends were 0 bases for V and 7 bases for J; bases not matched to a gene: 8. The germline V gene encodes CDR1 SGHRS and CDR2 YFSETQ. CDR3 size: 15 residues. The CDR3 reads CASSLVGTGGLEAFF. The CDR3 nucleotides are TGCGCCAGCAGCTTGGTTGGGACAGGAGGTCTTGAAGCTTTCTTT.

V usage is TRBV25-1 and J usage is TRBJ2-7; weak D call: TRBD1 (6 bases). In germline, CDR1 is MGHDK, CDR2 SYGVNS. V was pared by 1 base and J by 2 bases, with 15 bases between. This CDR3 comprises 16 residues. The CDR3 sequence: CASSESYRDPTYEQYF. CDR3 DNA sequence: TGTGCCAGCAGTGAATCCTACAGGGATCCAACCTACGAGCAGTACTTC.

The chain links TRBV19 to TRBJ1-5, with 7 positions matching TRBD1. V shed 4 bases and J 3 bases; nucleotides not matched to a gene: 3. CDR1 is LNHDA, CDR2 SQIVND, per germline (reference sequence). This CDR3 contains 14 residues. DNA of the CDR3: TGTGCCAGTAGTACACAGGGGCCCAATCAGCCCCAGCATTTT. It encodes CASSTQGPNQPQHF.

V gene TRBV6-1 combines with J gene TRBJ2-7, with a tentative D call TRBD1 (6 bases). Trimming took 6 bases from V and 3 from J, leaving 15 bases between them. Per germline, CDR1 MNHNS and CDR2 SASEGT. The CDR3 extends over 14 amino acids. CDR3 protein: CASRGQMGDYEQYF. The CDR3 DNA reads TGTGCCAGCAGGGGACAAATGGGGGACTACGAGCAGTACTTC.